Below are 31 T cell receptor beta chains sequenced from a single sample in a study of lymphopenia after photon versus proton radiotherapy. Libraries were prepared by immunoSEQ multiplex PCR; TCRdb keeps only in-frame clonotypes and omits some of them. This table holds tens of thousands of clones, around 88% found once. The material was peripheral blood, obtained from a patient treated with photon-based radiotherapy. All receptors derive from a man aged 35-49 years with gastric cancer.

Only a few counts were recorded for this clone. CDR3 in amino acids: CASSDGTGDSPLHF. CDR3 coding DNA: TGCGCCAGCAGCGACGGGACAGGGGATTCACCCCTCCACTTT. The chain is built from TRBV5-1 and TRBJ1-6, with 10 bases identical to TRBD1. The CDR3 is made up of 14 amino acids. Losses at the gene ends were 4 bases for V and 8 bases for J; bases not matched to a gene: 3. Germline CDR1 and CDR2: SGHRS and YFSETQ.

This chain joins TRBV7-2 and TRBJ2-1; 8 positions agree with TRBD1. Germline assignment: CDR1 SGHTA and CDR2 FQGNSA. V lost 5 bases and J lost 10; bases outside the gene matches: 4. CDR3 length: 12 residues. CDR3 region: CASSARQGEQFF. CDR3 nucleotides: TGTGCCAGCAGCGCCAGACAGGGGGAGCAGTTCTTC.

This chain links TRBV6-6 with TRBJ2-7; no reliable D call. Germline lookup yields CDR1 MNHNY and CDR2 SVGAGI (reference sequence). With 4 bases removed from V and 2 bases from J, the gap between germline ends came to 9 bases. The CDR3 length is 13 residues. The CDR3 sequence is CASSSRTTYEQYF. The CDR3 DNA is TGTGCCAGCAGTTCGCGGACGACCTACGAGCAGTACTTC.

The V gene is TRBV7-2, the J gene TRBJ2-3; 11 positions agree with TRBD1. Germline V gene lookup returns CDR1 SGHTA and CDR2 FQGNSA. The J segment lost 8 bases and the V segment lost 5 bases, leaving 12 bases of the junction unmatched. This CDR3 has 16 amino acids. The CDR3 sequence: CASSPGQGALLGTQYF. The CDR3 coding sequence is TGTGCCAGCAGCCCCGGACAGGGGGCGCTTCTCGGTACGCAGTATTTT.

V is TRBV19 and J is TRBJ1-2; D not certain. Germline V gene lookup returns CDR1 LNHDA and CDR2 SQIVND (reference sequence). The CDR3 totals 14 residues. V shed 3 bases and J shed 8 bases, with 16 bases lying between them. DNA for the CDR3: TGTGCCAGTAGTATTGGCGCGGGAGTGAGAGGCTACACCTTC. Translating it yields CASSIGAGVRGYTF.

This clone was observed a handful of times. The rearrangement uses TRBV10-1 and TRBJ1-5, with TRBD1 matching 10 bases. Germline CDR1 and CDR2: WNHNN and SYGVQD (reference sequence). With 3 bases clipped from V and 5 bases from J, the junction kept 1 base outside the gene matches. The CDR3 has 14 residues. As DNA, the CDR3 is TGCGCCAGCAGTGACGGACAGGGGGATCAGCCCCAGCATTTT. This sequence encodes CASSDGQGDQPQHF.

The V call is TRBV10-3, the J call TRBJ1-3; D possibly corresponds to TRBD1 (6 bases). Deletions cut 10 bases from V and 4 bases from J, with 23 bases between. Germline V gives CDR1 ENHRY, CDR2 SYGVKD. The CDR3 length is 16 residues. The CDR3 coding sequence is TGTGCCACCCAAACCCCGGGACACCCGTCAGGAAACACCATATATTTT. It encodes CATQTPGHPSGNTIYF.

This clone showed up just once. CDR3 amino acids: CASTTGGVDQPQHF. CDR3 in DNA: TGTGCCAGCACGACAGGGGGTGTGGATCAGCCCCAGCATTTT. The chain recombines TRBV18 with TRBJ1-5; 9 bases align to TRBD1. The CDR3 spans 14 residues. J gave up 5 bases and V 8 bases, and 7 bases lay outside the gene matches. Germline V gives CDR1 KGHSH, CDR2 LQKENI.

The V gene is TRBV2, the J gene TRBJ1-4, with 7 bases lining up with TRBD1. The CDR3 contains 15 residues. CDR1 is SNHLY, CDR2 FYNNEI, per germline. With V trimmed by 7 bases and J by 0 bases, 5 bases remained unmatched. Written as DNA, the CDR3 is TGTGCCAGCAACCGACAGGGATCAACTAATGAAAAACTGTTTTTT. Translating it yields CASNRQGSTNEKLFF.

Here the CDR3 DNA reads TGTGCCAGCAGCCGGGACACACCTGAAGCTTTCTTT. Amino acids: CASSRDTPEAFF. V is TRBV7-2 and J is TRBJ1-1, with a weak D call TRBD1 (6 bases). The V and J ends lost 5 bases and 6 bases respectively, with 10 bases between them. Germline V gene lookup returns CDR1 SGHTA and CDR2 FQGNSA. CDR3 length: 12 amino acids. Using reference TRBV7-2 and TRBJ1-1 for the parts outside the CDR3, the full variable domain is GAGVSQSPSNKVTEKGKDVELRCDPISGHTALYWYRQSLGQGLEFLIYFQGNSAPDKSGLPSDRFSAERTGGSVSTLTIQRTQQEDSAVYLCASSRDTPEAFFGQGTRLTVV.

The chain combines TRBV27 with TRBJ2-7, with D tentatively TRBD2 (6 bases). The CDR3 covers 18 residues. Trimming took off 5 bases at V and 6 bases at J, with 29 bases between the two ends. Germline CDR1 reads MNHEY; CDR2 reads SMNVEV (reference sequence). CDR3 nucleotides: TGTGCCAGCAGTCCCCCATCGGGGAGCGGGCGCCTTCGGGGCGAGCAGTACTTC. Protein: CASSPPSGSGRLRGEQYF.

This clone has only one observation. The chain uses TRBV4-2 and TRBJ2-2; no clear D. The V end lost 0 bases, the J end lost 7 bases, and 12 bases lay between the germline ends. The CDR3 runs to 15 residues. Germline loops: CDR1 LGHNA, CDR2 YNFKEQ. CDR3 sequence: CASSQEHRQHGELFF. DNA for the CDR3: TGTGCCAGCAGCCAAGAGCACCGTCAGCACGGGGAGCTGTTTTTT.

The V and J genes are TRBV6-6 and TRBJ1-5, with D perhaps TRBD1 (6 bases). The CDR3 has 15 amino acids. The V gene's germline CDR1 is MNHNY and CDR2 SVGAGI (reference sequence). Trimming removed 6 bases from V and 5 bases from J, with 17 bases in between. This CDR3 reads CASRVEGVYYQPQHF. DNA of the CDR3: TGTGCCAGCAGAGTCGAGGGGGTGTACTATCAGCCCCAGCATTTT.

The rearrangement links TRBV5-1 to TRBJ2-1; 8 nucleotides line up with TRBD2. Germline loops: CDR1 SGHRS, CDR2 YFSETQ. The CDR3 totals 15 residues. The ends lost 3 bases at V and 5 bases at J; junction bases unmatched: 7. The CDR3 DNA sequence: TGCGCCAGCAGCTCGAGCGGGAGTCAGAACAATGAGCAGTTCTTC. Encoded protein: CASSSSGSQNNEQFF.

For the CDR3, the DNA is TGTGCCAGCATCGCGGACATGGGGGGTTACAATGAGCAGTTCTTC. Its protein product is CASIADMGGYNEQFF. The V gene is TRBV6-1, the J gene TRBJ2-1; D might be TRBD2 (6 bases). The CDR3 has 15 residues. V gave up 7 bases and J gave up 4 bases, with 17 bases separating them. Germline-derived CDR1 and CDR2 are MNHNS and SASEGT.

This clone was found a few times. The CDR3 loop is CASSSLAGAYNEQFF. CDR3 DNA: TGTGCCAGCAGTTCCCTTGCGGGGGCCTACAATGAGCAGTTCTTC. The chain combines TRBV6-5 with TRBJ2-1; the match to TRBD2 covers 7 bases. This CDR3 comprises 15 residues. Trimming took 4 bases from V and 2 from J; bases not matched to a gene: 5. The germline V gene has CDR1 MNHEY and CDR2 SVGAGI.

The chain links TRBV7-9 to TRBJ2-1, with 12 bases fitting TRBD2. CDR1 SEHNR and CDR2 FQNEAQ come from the germline V gene (reference sequence). The CDR3 consists of 17 residues. The V gene end was trimmed by 5 bases and the J gene end by 8 bases; junction bases not matched to a gene: 13. The CDR3 sequence is CASSLREGTSGLHEQFF. DNA of the CDR3: TGTGCCAGCAGCCTAAGAGAGGGGACTAGCGGGTTGCATGAGCAGTTCTTC.

This clone was counted a few times. The CDR3 coding sequence is TGTGCCAGCAGCCAAGGATGGGGGCAGTTCTTC. Encoded protein: CASSQGWGQFF. The rearrangement joins TRBV4-2 to TRBJ2-1, with D unresolved. Trimming cost V 1 base and J 12 bases, with 7 bases left between them. The germline V gene encodes CDR1 LGHNA and CDR2 YNFKEQ. This CDR3 is 11 amino acids long.

This clone was seen only a few times. This chain joins TRBV19 and TRBJ1-5; no definite D call. The CDR3 has 13 residues. V lost 7 bases and J 2 bases, leaving 9 bases between the germline ends. Germline V gene lookup returns CDR1 LNHDA and CDR2 SQIVND (reference sequence). This chain's CDR3 is CASTPEGNQPQHF. In DNA form, the CDR3 reads TGTGCCAGTACCCCGGAGGGCAATCAGCCCCAGCATTTT. The whole variable domain, filled in from reference TRBV19 and TRBJ1-5, reads DGGITQSPKYLFRKEGQNVTLSCEQNLNHDAMYWYRQDPGQGLRLIYYSQIVNDFQKGDIAEGYSVSREKKESFPLTVTSAQKNPTAFYLCASTPEGNQPQHFGDGTRLSIL.

This clone was picked up one time. The chain links TRBV18 to TRBJ2-5; the D is unclear. V was cut by 2 bases and J by 5 bases, with 9 bases left in between. The CDR3 covers 13 residues. Germline values: CDR1 KGHSH, CDR2 LQKENI. The CDR3 nucleotides read TGTGCCAGCTCACCAGGCATCCGGGAGACCCAGTACTTC. Its translation is CASSPGIRETQYF.

This sequence joins TRBV5-1 and TRBJ2-7; D is perhaps TRBD1 or TRBD2 (5 bases each). CDR1 is SGHRS and CDR2 is YFSETQ in the germline V gene. V was cut by 1 base and J by 1 base, with 9 bases left in between. The length of the CDR3 is 14 residues. CDR3 loop: CASSLSGASYEQYF. The CDR3 DNA reads TGCGCCAGCAGCTTGTCCGGGGCTTCCTACGAGCAGTACTTC. The variable domain in full, completed from reference TRBV5-1 and TRBJ2-7, reads KAGVTQTPRYLIKTRGQQVTLSCSPISGHRSVSWYQQTPGQGLQFLFEYFSETQRNKGNFPGRFSGRQFSNSRSEMNVSTLELGDSALYLCASSLSGASYEQYFGPGTRLTVT.

Only a few counts were recorded for this clone. The chain has TRBV29-1 and TRBJ1-2; D possibly corresponds to TRBD1 (5 bases). Trimming pared 4 bases from V and 8 bases from J, leaving 14 bases between. Germline CDR1 is SQVTM and CDR2 is ANQGSEA. The CDR3 consists of 12 residues. In DNA, the CDR3 is TGCAGCGTTGTCAGGGTTGAGAGGGGCTACACCTTC. It codes for CSVVRVERGYTF. Using reference TRBV29-1 and TRBJ1-2 for the parts outside the CDR3, the full variable domain is SAVISQKPSRDICQRGTSLTIQCQVDSQVTMMFWYRQQPGQSLTLIATANQGSEATYESGFVIDKFPISRPNLTFSTLTVSNMSPEDSSIYLCSVVRVERGYTFGSGTRLTVV.

The V call is TRBV11-2, the J call TRBJ1-1, with D possibly TRBD1 on 6 matching bases. The CDR3 consists of 15 residues. Germline-derived CDR1 and CDR2 are SGHAT and FQNNGV. Trimming removed 5 bases from V and 5 bases from J, with 18 bases in between. The CDR3 bases are TGTGCCAGCAGCGCAGGCCAGGGGCTTGGGACTGAAGCTTTCTTT. This translates into CASSAGQGLGTEAFF.

This clone was seen once. The V gene is TRBV10-3, the J gene TRBJ1-1; 7 bases match TRBD1. The CDR3 contains 14 residues. The germline gives CDR1 ENHRY, CDR2 SYGVKD. The junction had 2 bases not matched to a gene; V was cut back by 0 bases and J by 4 bases. The CDR3 here is CAISESRDSTEAFF. CDR3 nucleotides: TGTGCCATCAGTGAGTCGAGGGACAGCACTGAAGCTTTCTTT.

V gene TRBV30 combines with J gene TRBJ2-7; 8 positions match TRBD1. The CDR3 runs to 14 residues. Germline CDR1 reads GTSNPN; CDR2 reads SVGIG (reference sequence). With V trimmed by 4 bases and J by 3 bases, 8 bases remained unmatched. The CDR3 DNA follows: TGTGCCTGGACCACTGACAGGGGCCACTACGAGCAGTACTTC. Its protein is CAWTTDRGHYEQYF.

In its sample, this clone was seen once. The gene calls are TRBV6-6 and TRBJ2-4, with a tentative D call TRBD1 (6 bases). The V gene lost 2 bases and the J gene lost 3 bases, with 8 bases spanning the gap. Germline CDR1 reads MNHNY; CDR2 reads SVGAGI (reference sequence). The CDR3 is 14 amino acids. The chain's CDR3 is CASSYEGVKNIQYF. The CDR3 coding sequence is TGTGCCAGCAGTTACGAGGGGGTCAAAAACATTCAGTACTTC.

This chain connects TRBV5-6 to TRBJ1-3, with D possibly TRBD1 on 6 matching bases. Germline CDR1 and CDR2: SGHDT and YYEEEE. The ends were cut back, 0 bases at V and 0 bases at J, with 10 bases in the middle. The CDR3 has 16 amino acids. CDR3 protein: CASSLAGVYSGNTIYF. The CDR3 region has the DNA TGTGCCAGCAGCTTGGCAGGGGTCTACTCTGGAAACACCATATATTTT.

The genes are TRBV30 and TRBJ1-2, with a possible D match to TRBD1 (5 bases). The CDR3 is made up of 14 amino acids. Germline assignment: CDR1 GTSNPN and CDR2 SVGIG (reference sequence). V was cut by 2 bases and J by 5 bases, with 15 bases left in between. The CDR3 sequence: CAWSRGGGDYGYTF. CDR3 nucleotide sequence: TGTGCCTGGAGTCGGGGAGGAGGGGATTATGGCTACACCTTC.

This chain connects TRBV18 to TRBJ2-7, with TRBD1 matching over 7 bases. The CDR3 is 14 residues long. J was trimmed by 3 bases and V by 3 bases; bases with no gene match: 5. Germline CDR1 and CDR2: KGHSH and LQKENI. CDR3 nucleotides: TGTGCCAGCTCACCGGGACAGAGTTTCTACGAGCAGTACTTC. Residues: CASSPGQSFYEQYF.

This chain connects TRBV4-1 to TRBJ1-4, with D tentatively TRBD1 (5 bases). CDR3 size: 17 residues. CDR1 MGHRA and CDR2 YSYEKL come from the germline V gene. With 4 bases removed from V and 0 bases from J, the gap between germline ends came to 15 bases. CDR3 sequence reads: CASSPPGWGSTNEKLFF. The CDR3 DNA is TGCGCCAGCAGCCCCCCAGGGTGGGGGTCAACTAATGAAAAACTGTTTTTT.

To note about this clone: This CDR3 is also generated by other DNA sequences in the sample. J is TRBJ1-1 and V is TRBV19, with D maybe TRBD1 (5 bases). The V end was cut by 3 bases, the J end by 0 bases, with 8 bases between. Germline CDR1 is LNHDA and CDR2 is SQIVND (reference sequence). CDR3 length: 14 amino acids. The CDR3: CASSIRGLNTEAFF. The CDR3 region has the DNA TGTGCCAGTAGTATTAGGGGCTTGAACACTGAAGCTTTCTTT.